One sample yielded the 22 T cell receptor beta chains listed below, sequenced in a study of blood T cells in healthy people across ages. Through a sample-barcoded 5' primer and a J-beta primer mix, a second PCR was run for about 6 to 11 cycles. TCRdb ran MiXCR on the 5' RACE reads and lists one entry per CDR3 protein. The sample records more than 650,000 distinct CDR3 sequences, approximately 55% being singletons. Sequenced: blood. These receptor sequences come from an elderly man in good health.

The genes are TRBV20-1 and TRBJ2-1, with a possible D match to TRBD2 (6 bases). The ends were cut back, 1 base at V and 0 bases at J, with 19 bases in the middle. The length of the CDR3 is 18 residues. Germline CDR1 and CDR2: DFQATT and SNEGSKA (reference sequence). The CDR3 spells CSARVRFGRGASYNEQFF. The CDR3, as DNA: TGCAGTGCTAGAGTACGTTTTGGGCGCGGGGCCTCCTACAATGAGCAGTTCTTC.

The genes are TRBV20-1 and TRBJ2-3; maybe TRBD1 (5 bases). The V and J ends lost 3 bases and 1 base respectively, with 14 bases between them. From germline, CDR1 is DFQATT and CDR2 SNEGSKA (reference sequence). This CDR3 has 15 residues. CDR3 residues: CSARKGIAGTDTQYF. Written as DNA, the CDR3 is TGCAGTGCTAGGAAGGGGATCGCCGGCACAGATACGCAGTATTTT.

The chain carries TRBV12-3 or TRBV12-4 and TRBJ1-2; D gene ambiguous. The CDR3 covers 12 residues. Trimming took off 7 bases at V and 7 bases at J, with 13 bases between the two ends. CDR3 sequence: CASTEGARGYTF. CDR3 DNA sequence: TGTGCCAGCACCGAGGGCGCCCGTGGCTACACCTTC.

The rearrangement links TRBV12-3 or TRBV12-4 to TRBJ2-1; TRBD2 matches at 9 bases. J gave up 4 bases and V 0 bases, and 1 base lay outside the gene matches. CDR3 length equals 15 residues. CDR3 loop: CASSLAREGYNEQFF. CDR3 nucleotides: TGTGCCAGCAGTTTAGCGCGGGAGGGTTACAATGAGCAGTTCTTC.

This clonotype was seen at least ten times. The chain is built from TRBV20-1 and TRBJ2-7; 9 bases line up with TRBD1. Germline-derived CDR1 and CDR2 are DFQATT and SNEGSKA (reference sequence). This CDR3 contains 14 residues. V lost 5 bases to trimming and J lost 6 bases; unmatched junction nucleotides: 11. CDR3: CSADLGTGSGEQYF. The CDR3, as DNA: TGCAGTGCTGACCTTGGGACAGGGAGCGGCGAGCAGTACTTC.

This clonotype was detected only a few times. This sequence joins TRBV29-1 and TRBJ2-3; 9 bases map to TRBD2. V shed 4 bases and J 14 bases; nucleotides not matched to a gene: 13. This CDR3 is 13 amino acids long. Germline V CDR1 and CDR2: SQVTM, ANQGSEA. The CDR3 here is CSVGGLAHRYAYF. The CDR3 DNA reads TGCAGCGTTGGCGGACTAGCGCACAGATACGCGTATTTT.

The CDR3 DNA follows: TGTGCCAGCAGCGTAGCCTCCACTGAAGCTTTCTTT. Translated: CASSVASTEAFF. This chain connects TRBV9 to TRBJ1-1; D ambiguous. Between the trimmed V and J ends, which lost 0 bases and 4 bases, there was a span of 4 bases. Germline lookup yields CDR1 SGDLS and CDR2 YYNGEE. The CDR3 spans 12 residues.

CDR3: CSVRTGQNTGELFF. CDR3 in DNA: TGCAGCGTCCGGACAGGTCAGAACACCGGGGAGCTGTTTTTT. V gene TRBV29-1 combines with J gene TRBJ2-2; 7 nucleotides match TRBD1. The CDR3 has 14 residues. With V trimmed by 6 bases and J by 1 base, 5 bases remained unmatched. CDR1 is SQVTM, CDR2 ANQGSEA, per germline.

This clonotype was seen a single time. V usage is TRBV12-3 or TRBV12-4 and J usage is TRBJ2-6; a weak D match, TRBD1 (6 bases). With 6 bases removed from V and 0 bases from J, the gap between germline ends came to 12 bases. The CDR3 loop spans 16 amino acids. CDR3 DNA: TGTGCCAGCAGCATATCCAGGGGCTCTGGGGCCAACGTCCTGACTTTC. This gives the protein CASSISRGSGANVLTF.

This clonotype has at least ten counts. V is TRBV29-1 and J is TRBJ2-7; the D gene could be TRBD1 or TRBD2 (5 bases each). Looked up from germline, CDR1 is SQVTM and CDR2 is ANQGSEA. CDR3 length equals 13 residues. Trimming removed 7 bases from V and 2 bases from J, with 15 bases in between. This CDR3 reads CSATGRDPYEQYF. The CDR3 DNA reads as TGCAGCGCGACGGGCAGGGACCCCTACGAGCAGTACTTC.

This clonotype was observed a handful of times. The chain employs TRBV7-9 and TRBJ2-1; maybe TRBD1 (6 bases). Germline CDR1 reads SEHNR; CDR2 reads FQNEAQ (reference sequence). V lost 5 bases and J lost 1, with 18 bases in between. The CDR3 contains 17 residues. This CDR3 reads CASSIGTDRRSYNEQFF. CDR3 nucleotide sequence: TGTGCCAGCAGCATTGGGACCGACAGGAGATCCTACAATGAGCAGTTCTTC.

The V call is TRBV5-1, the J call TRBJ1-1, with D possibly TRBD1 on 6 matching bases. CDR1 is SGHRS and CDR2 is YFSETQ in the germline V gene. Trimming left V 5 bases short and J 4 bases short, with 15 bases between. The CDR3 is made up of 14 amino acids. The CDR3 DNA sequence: TGCGCCAGCAGTTCCATACAGGGTGGCACTGAAGCTTTCTTT. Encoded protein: CASSSIQGGTEAFF.

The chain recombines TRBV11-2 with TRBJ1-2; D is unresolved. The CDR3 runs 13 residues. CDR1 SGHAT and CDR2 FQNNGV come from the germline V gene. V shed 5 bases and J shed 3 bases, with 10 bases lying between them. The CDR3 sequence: CASSADAYYGYTF. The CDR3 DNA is TGTGCCAGCAGCGCGGACGCCTACTATGGCTACACCTTC. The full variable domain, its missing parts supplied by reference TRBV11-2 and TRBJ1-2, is EAGVAQSPRYKIIEKRQSVAFWCNPISGHATLYWYQQILGQGPKLLIQFQNNGVVDDSQLPKDRFSAERLKGVDSTLKIQPAKLEDSAVYLCASSADAYYGYTFGSGTRLTVV.

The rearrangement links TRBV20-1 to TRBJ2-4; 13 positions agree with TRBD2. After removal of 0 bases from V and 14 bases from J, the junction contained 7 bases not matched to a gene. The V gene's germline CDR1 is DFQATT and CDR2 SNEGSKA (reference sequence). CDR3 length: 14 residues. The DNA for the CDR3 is TGCAGTGCTAGAGATAGGACTAGCGGGAGTAGGGAGTACTTC. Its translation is CSARDRTSGSREYF.

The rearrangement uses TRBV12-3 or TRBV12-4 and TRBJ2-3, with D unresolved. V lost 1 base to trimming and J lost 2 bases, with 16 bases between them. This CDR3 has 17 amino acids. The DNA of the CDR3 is TGTGCCAGCAGTTTAGGAGGCGATGGCCTCCTCACAGATACGCAGTATTTT. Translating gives CASSLGGDGLLTDTQYF.

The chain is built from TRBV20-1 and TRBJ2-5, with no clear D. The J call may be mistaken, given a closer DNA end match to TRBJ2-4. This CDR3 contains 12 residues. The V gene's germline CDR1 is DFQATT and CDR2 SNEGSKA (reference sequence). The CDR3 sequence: CSARGDKNIQYF. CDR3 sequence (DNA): TGCAGTGCTAGAGGGGACAAAAACATTCAGTACTTC.

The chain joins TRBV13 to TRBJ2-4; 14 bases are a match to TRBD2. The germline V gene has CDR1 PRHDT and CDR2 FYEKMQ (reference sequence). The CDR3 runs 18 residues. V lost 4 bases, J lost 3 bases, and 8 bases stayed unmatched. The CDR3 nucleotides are TGTGCCAGCAGCTATCGACTAGCGGGAGGGAATGGCAAAAACATTCAGTACTTC. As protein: CASSYRLAGGNGKNIQYF.

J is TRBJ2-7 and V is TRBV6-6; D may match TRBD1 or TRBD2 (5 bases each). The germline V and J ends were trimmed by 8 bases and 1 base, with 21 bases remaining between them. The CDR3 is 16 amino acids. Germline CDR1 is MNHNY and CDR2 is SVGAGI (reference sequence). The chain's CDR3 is CASPYSPTGGSYEQYF. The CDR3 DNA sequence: TGTGCCAGCCCTTACAGCCCCACAGGCGGGTCCTACGAGCAGTACTTC.

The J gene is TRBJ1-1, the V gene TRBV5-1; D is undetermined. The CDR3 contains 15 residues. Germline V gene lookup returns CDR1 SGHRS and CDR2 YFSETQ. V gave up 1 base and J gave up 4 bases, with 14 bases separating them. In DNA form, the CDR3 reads TGCGCCAGCAGCTTGTCGTCGGCTCTGGGCACTGAAGCTTTCTTT. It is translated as CASSLSSALGTEAFF.

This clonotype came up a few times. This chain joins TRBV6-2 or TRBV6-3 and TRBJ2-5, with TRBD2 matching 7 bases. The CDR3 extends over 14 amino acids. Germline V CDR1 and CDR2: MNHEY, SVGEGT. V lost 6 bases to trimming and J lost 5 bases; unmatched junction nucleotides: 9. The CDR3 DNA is TGTGCCAGCAGAGCGGGACTTCTAGGGGAGACCCAGTACTTC. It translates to CASRAGLLGETQYF.

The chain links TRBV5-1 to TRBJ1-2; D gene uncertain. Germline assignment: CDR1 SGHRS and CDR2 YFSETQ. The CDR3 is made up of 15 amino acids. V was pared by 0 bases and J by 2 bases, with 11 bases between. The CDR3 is CASSLVGNTNYGYTF. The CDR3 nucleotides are TGCGCCAGCAGCTTGGTCGGGAATACCAACTATGGCTACACCTTC.

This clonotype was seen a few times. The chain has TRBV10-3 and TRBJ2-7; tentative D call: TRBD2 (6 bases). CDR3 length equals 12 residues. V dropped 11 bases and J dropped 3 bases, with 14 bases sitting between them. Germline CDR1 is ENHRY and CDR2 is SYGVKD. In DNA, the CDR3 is TGTGCCCTATCCCCCGGGGGCTACGAGCAGTACTTC. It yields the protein CALSPGGYEQYF.